This TCR beta chain stems from a study of blood T cell repertoires in COVID-19. Sequencing was performed with immunoSEQ multiplex PCR; in TCRdb, only in-frame clones are kept and a portion is missing. This table holds roughly 200,000 clones, 85% found once. Losses at the gene ends were 4 bases for V and 7 bases for J; bases not matched to a gene: 5. The CDR3 sequence is 13 residues long. Germline CDR1 SGHTA, CDR2 FQGNSA. V is TRBV7-2 and J is TRBJ1-2; 8 nucleotides match TRBD1. The receptor comes from a man in his forties who had recovered from COVID-19. Sequenced sample: PBMCs or T cells enriched from blood (not recorded which). The DNA for the CDR3 is TGTGCCAGCAGCTCACGACAGGGGAGTGGCTACACCTTC. The encoded protein is CASSSRQGSGYTF.